These 9 T cell receptor beta chains were all obtained from the same sample, sequenced in a study of T cells in Graves' hyperthyroidism and ophthalmopathy. RNA transcripts provided the source from which TCR beta CDR3 regions were amplified. The primer set for the first-round RT-PCR of the TCR CDR3 was HTBI. TCRdb re-called the multiplex PCR reads with MiXCR, one entry per CDR3 protein. The repertoire consists of 600,000 or so distinct CDR3 sequences, with about 45% occurring once and the leading ten covering about 8.2%. Sequencing used peripheral blood or thyroid tissue (not recorded which). The receptors originated from a woman between 18 and 30 years old with Graves' hyperthyroidism.

The table lists this clonotype with many counts. This rearrangement joins TRBV2 to TRBJ1-2; tentatively, D is TRBD1 (6 bases). The CDR3 covers 14 residues. V lost 6 bases and J 0 bases, leaving 11 bases between the germline ends. The germline V gene has CDR1 SNHLY and CDR2 FYNNEI. CDR3 amino acids: CASSATGTNYGYTF. The CDR3 nucleotides are TGTGCCAGCAGCGCTACAGGGACTAACTATGGCTACACCTTC.

The genes are TRBV29-1 and TRBJ2-6, with D maybe TRBD1 (5 bases). V lost 3 bases and J 0 bases, leaving 9 bases between the germline ends. CDR3 length: 15 amino acids. Germline CDR1 is SQVTM and CDR2 is ANQGSEA. The CDR3 coding sequence is TGCAGCGTTGAGGGCAGGGCCTCTGGGGCCAACGTCCTGACTTTC. Translating gives CSVEGRASGANVLTF. Complete variable domain (other parts from reference TRBV29-1 and TRBJ2-6): SAVISQKPSRDICQRGTSLTIQCQVDSQVTMMFWYRQQPGQSLTLIATANQGSEATYESGFVIDKFPISRPNLTFSTLTVSNMSPEDSSIYLCSVEGRASGANVLTFGAGSRLTVL.

The rearrangement links TRBV29-1 to TRBJ1-2; a weak D match, TRBD1 (5 bases). Looked up from germline, CDR1 is SQVTM and CDR2 is ANQGSEA. V dropped 6 bases and J dropped 8 bases, with 13 bases sitting between them. This CDR3 has 11 amino acids. The CDR3 here is CSVAMPGGYTF. CDR3 bases: TGCAGCGTCGCGATGCCAGGGGGCTACACCTTC.

This chain uses TRBV7-3 with TRBJ2-5; D is undetermined. This CDR3 comprises 13 residues. From germline, CDR1 is SGHTA and CDR2 FQGTGA. Trimming took off 1 base at V and 4 bases at J, with 7 bases between the two ends. The CDR3, as DNA: TGTGCCAGCAGCTTAATGCGTTCAGAGACCCAGTACTTC. Protein sequence: CASSLMRSETQYF.

The chain has TRBV6-1 and TRBJ1-1, with D possibly matching TRBD1 (5 bases). Germline V gene data show CDR1 as MNHNS and CDR2 as SASEGT. The CDR3 has 15 residues. V lost 5 bases to trimming and J lost 4 bases, with 17 bases between them. The CDR3 nucleotides read TGTGCCAGCAGTTACTCGTGGTCAGGGATCACTGAAGCTTTCTTT. Protein sequence: CASSYSWSGITEAFF.

This clonotype was seen more than once but under ten times. The chain joins TRBV10-3 to TRBJ1-2; 9 positions agree with TRBD1. J gave up 6 bases and V 10 bases, and 12 bases lay outside the gene matches. This CDR3 spans 14 amino acids. Germline lookup yields CDR1 ENHRY and CDR2 SYGVKD. This CDR3 is CASSYTGTGHGYTF. As DNA, the CDR3 is TGTGCCAGCAGCTATACCGGGACAGGGCATGGCTACACCTTC.

At least ten counts were recorded for this clonotype. This chain connects TRBV10-2 to TRBJ2-7; D remains unclear. The CDR3 extends over 13 amino acids. Per the germline V gene, CDR1 is WSHSY and CDR2 is SAAADI. V was pared by 10 bases and J by 5 bases, with 18 bases between. The CDR3 coding sequence is TGCGCCATCGCCAGCGTTGTGGGCCACGAGCAGTACTTC. This translates into CAIASVVGHEQYF.

This clonotype was counted a few times. The chain recombines TRBV9 with TRBJ2-7; 9 nucleotides agree with TRBD1. CDR3 size: 16 residues. The junction had 11 bases not matched to a gene; V was cut back by 5 bases and J by 2 bases. Germline CDR1 is SGDLS and CDR2 is YYNGEE. Here the CDR3 DNA reads TGTGCCAGCAGTTTGGTCCCGGGACAGGGTCCCTACGAGCAGTACTTC. Residues: CASSLVPGQGPYEQYF. The variable domain in full, completed from reference TRBV9 and TRBJ2-7, reads DSGVTQTPKHLITATGQRVTLRCSPRSGDLSVYWYQQSLDQGLQFLIQYYNGEERAKGNILERFSAQQFPDLHSELNLSSLELGDSALYFCASSLVPGQGPYEQYFGPGTRLTVT.

This clonotype appeared many times. V and J are TRBV15 and TRBJ2-7; 8 bases are a match to TRBD2. Germline V CDR1 and CDR2: LNHNV, YYDKDF (reference sequence). Trimming removed 2 bases from V and 0 bases from J; junction bases left unmatched: 3. The CDR3 has 15 residues. This CDR3 is CATSRLAGSSYEQYF. The CDR3 DNA sequence: TGTGCCACCAGCAGATTAGCGGGGAGCTCCTACGAGCAGTACTTC.